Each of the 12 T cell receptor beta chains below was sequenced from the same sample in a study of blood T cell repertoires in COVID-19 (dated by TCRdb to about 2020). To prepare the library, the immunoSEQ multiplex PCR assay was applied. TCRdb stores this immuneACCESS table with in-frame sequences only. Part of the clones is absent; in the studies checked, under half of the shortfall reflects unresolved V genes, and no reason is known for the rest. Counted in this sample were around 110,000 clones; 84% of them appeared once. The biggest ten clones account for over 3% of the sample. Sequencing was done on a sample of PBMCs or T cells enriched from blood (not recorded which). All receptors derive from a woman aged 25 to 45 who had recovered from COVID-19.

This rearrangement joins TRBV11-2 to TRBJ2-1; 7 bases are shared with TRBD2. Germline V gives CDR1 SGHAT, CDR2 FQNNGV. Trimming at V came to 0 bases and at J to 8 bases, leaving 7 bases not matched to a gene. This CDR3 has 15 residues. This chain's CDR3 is CASSLDLPGLHEQFF. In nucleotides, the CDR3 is TGTGCCAGCAGCTTAGATCTTCCGGGACTACATGAGCAGTTCTTC.

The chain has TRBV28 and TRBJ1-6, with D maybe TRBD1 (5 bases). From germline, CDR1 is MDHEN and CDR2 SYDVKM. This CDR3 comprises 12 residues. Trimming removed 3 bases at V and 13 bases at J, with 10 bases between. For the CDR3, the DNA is TGTGCCAGCAGTTTTCCCGGGGGTCCCCTCCACTTT. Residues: CASSFPGGPLHF.

The CDR3: CSALTVYGNTIYF. As DNA, the CDR3 is TGCAGCGCCTTGACAGTATATGGAAACACCATATATTTT. The genes are TRBV29-1 and TRBJ1-3, with a possible D match to TRBD1 (5 bases). Trimming stripped 7 bases from V and 3 bases from J, with 13 bases between. The CDR3 has 13 residues. Germline V gives CDR1 SQVTM, CDR2 ANQGSEA.

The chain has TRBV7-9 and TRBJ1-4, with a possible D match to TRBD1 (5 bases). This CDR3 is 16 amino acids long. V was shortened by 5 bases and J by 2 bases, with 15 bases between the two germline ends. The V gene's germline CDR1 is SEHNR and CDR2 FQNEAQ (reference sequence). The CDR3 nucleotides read TGTGCCAGCAGCAAGGAGGGGTACAAGACTAATGAAAAACTGTTTTTT. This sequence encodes CASSKEGYKTNEKLFF.

The CDR3 reads CASSRGTLEKLFF. The DNA of the CDR3 is TGTGCCAGCAGTAGAGGGACTTTGGAAAAACTGTTTTTT. The rearrangement uses TRBV7-9 and TRBJ1-4, with a tentative D call TRBD1 (5 bases). Germline CDR1 SEHNR, CDR2 FQNEAQ (reference sequence). The CDR3 length is 13 residues. Trimming removed 6 bases from V and 8 bases from J, with 13 bases in between.

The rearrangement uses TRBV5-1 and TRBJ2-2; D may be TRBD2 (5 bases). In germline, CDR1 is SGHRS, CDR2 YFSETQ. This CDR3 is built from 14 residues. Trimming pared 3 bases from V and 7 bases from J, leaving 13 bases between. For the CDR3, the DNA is TGCGCCAGCAGCTCACTAGATCTTGGCGGGGAGCTGTTTTTT. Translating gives CASSSLDLGGELFF.

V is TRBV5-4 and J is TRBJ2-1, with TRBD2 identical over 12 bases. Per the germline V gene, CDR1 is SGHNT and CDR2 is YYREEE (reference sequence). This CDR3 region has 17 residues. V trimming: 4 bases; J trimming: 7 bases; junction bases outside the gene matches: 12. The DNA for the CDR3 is TGTGCCAGCAGCAGCATAGGACGACTAGCGGGAGTAAATGAGCAGTTCTTC. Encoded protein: CASSSIGRLAGVNEQFF.

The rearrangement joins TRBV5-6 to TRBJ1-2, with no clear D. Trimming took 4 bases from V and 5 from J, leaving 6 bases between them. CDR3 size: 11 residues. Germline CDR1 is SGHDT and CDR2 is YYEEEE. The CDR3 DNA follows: TGTGCCAGCAGCCCGGGGTATGGCTACACCTTC. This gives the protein CASSPGYGYTF.

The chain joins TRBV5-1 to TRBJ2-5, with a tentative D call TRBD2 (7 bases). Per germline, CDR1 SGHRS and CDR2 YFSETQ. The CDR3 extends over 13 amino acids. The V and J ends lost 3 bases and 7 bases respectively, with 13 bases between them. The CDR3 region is CASSSAGEGTQYF. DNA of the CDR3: TGCGCCAGCAGCTCGGCAGGGGAGGGGACCCAGTACTTC.

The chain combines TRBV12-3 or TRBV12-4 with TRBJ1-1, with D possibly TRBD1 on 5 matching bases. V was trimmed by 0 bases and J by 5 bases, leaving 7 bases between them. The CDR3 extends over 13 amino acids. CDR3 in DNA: TGTGCCAGCAGTTTAGCCGGGACTACTGAAGCTTTCTTT. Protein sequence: CASSLAGTTEAFF.

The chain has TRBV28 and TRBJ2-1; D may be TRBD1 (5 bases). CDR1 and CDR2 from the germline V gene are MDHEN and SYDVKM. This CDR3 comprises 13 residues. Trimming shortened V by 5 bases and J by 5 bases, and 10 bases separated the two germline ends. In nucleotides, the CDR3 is TGTGCCAGCAGTCGGCAGGGTGACAATGAGCAGTTCTTC. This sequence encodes CASSRQGDNEQFF.

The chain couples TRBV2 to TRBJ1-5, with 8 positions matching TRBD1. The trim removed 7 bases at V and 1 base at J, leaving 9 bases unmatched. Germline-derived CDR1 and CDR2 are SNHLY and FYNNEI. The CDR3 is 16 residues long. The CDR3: CASKTPRTGSNQPQHF. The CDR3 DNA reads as TGTGCCAGCAAAACGCCTCGGACAGGGAGCAATCAGCCCCAGCATTTT. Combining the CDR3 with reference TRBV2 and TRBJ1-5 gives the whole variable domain EPEVTQTPSHQVTQMGQEVILRCVPISNHLYFYWYRQILGQKVEFLVSFYNNEISEKSEIFDDQFSVERPDGSNFTLKIRSTKLEDSAMYFCASKTPRTGSNQPQHFGDGTRLSIL.